This T cell receptor (beta chain) comes out of a study of response to subunit inactivated influenza vaccine. TCRdb re-analysed the RT-PCR reads in MiXCR, keeping a single row per CDR3 protein. This table has 600,000 to 700,000 distinct CDR3 sequences, about 15% appearing once. Here the sequenced sample was PBMCs from blood, taken 14 to 15 days before vaccination. This receptor was identified in a man aged 50 to 60 who received an inactivated influenza vaccine.

Here the CDR3 DNA reads TGTGCCAGCAGTGCCGGGTTGACCGAGCAGTACTTC. Amino acids: CASSAGLTEQYF. The chain uses TRBV25-1 and TRBJ2-7; D ambiguous. V lost 4 bases and J 6 bases, leaving 10 bases between the germline ends. From germline, CDR1 is MGHDK and CDR2 SYGVNS. The CDR3 totals 12 residues.